This T cell receptor (beta chain) was sequenced during a study of blood T cell repertoires in COVID-19. Study context: PBMCs, B-cell-depleted T cells, or T cells were the source of the cDNA or gDNA that made up the material.

This clone has just one count. CDR1 SNHLY and CDR2 FYNNEI come from the germline V gene. CDR3 length: 18 residues. With V trimmed by 2 bases and J by 8 bases, 15 bases remained unmatched. Sequenced by immunoSEQ multiplex PCR; TCRdb stores in-frame clones only, minus some. This table has over 30,000 clones, 85% to 90% appearing once. This chain links TRBV2 with TRBJ2-1, with 10 nucleotides matching TRBD2. Sequences were obtained from peripheral blood. This TCR came from a man between 65 and 79 years old with active COVID-19. CDR3 region: CASSEIGVSGRAEDEQFF. In nucleotides, the CDR3 is TGTGCCAGCAGTGAAATCGGGGTAAGCGGGAGGGCCGAGGATGAGCAGTTCTTC.